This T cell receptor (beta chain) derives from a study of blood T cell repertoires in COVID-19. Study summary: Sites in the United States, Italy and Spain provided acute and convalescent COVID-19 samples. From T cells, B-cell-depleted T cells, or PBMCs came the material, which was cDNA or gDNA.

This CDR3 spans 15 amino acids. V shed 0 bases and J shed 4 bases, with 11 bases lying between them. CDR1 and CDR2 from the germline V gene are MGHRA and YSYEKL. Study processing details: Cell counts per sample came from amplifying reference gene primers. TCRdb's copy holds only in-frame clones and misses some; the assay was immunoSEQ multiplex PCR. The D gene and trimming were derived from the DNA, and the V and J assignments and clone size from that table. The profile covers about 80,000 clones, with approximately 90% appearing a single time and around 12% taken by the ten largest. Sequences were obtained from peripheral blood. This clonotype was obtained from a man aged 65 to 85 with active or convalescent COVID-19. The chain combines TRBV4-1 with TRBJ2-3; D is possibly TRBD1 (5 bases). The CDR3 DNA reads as TGCGCCAGCAGCCAAGATGAAAGGGGTCCAGATACGCAGTATTTT. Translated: CASSQDERGPDTQYF.